The 10 T cell receptor beta chains in this list originate from one sample, sequenced in a study of T cells expressing NK-cell markers. TCRdb reprocessed the 5' RACE reads, with one entry per CDR3 protein and no DNA. The sample holds a few hundred thousand distinct CDR3 sequences. Sequenced material: blood T cells: a sorted CD56 or NKG2C T cell subset, CD4+ or CD8+ T cells, or bulk PBMC T cells (not recorded which). These receptors were taken from a man aged 18 to 29 in good health.

This rearrangement joins TRBV10-3 to TRBJ2-7; TCRdb calls TRBD1, which cannot be checked without DNA. CDR1 and CDR2 from the germline V gene are ENHRY and SYGVKD. The CDR3 consists of 13 residues. CDR3 in amino acids: CATFGGGVHEQYF.

The genes are TRBV4-1 and TRBJ2-3; TCRdb reports TRBD2, a call that lacks DNA to check it against. The CDR3 length is 17 residues. Germline lookup yields CDR1 MGHRA and CDR2 YSYEKL. CDR3 protein: CASSGFYGGNVADTQYF.

The genes are TRBV25-1 and TRBJ2-1; absent DNA, TCRdb's TRBD2 call cannot be checked. The germline V gene encodes CDR1 MGHDK and CDR2 SYGVNS. This CDR3 has 18 residues. The CDR3 is CASSSIVITSGGYNEQFF.

The chain uses TRBV7-8 and TRBJ2-4; there is no DNA to check the TCRdb D call of TRBD1. CDR1 is SGHVS and CDR2 is FQNEAQ in the germline V gene. The CDR3 is 19 residues long. CDR3 protein: CASSLAGQGLPRALNIQYF. Variable domain in full (rest from reference TRBV7-8 and TRBJ2-4): GAGVSQSPRYKVAKRGQDVALRCDPISGHVSLFWYQQALGQGPEFLTYFQNEAQLDKSGLPSDRFFAERPEGSVSTLKIQRTQQEDSAVYLCASSLAGQGLPRALNIQYFGAGTRLSVL.

The chain uses TRBV5-1 and TRBJ2-7; there is no DNA to check the TCRdb D call of TRBD1. The CDR3 is made up of 13 amino acids. In germline, CDR1 is SGHRS, CDR2 YFSETQ. The CDR3 sequence is CASSLFRGREQYF.

V is TRBV29-1 and J is TRBJ2-3; the TRBD2 assignment by TCRdb is unverifiable without DNA. There are 13 residues in the CDR3. CDR1 and CDR2 from the germline V gene are SQVTM and ANQGSEA. CDR3 protein: CSVKGLASDTQYF.

The chain combines TRBV29-1 with TRBJ2-1; TCRdb returns TRBD2, unconfirmable since there is no DNA. Germline CDR1 SQVTM, CDR2 ANQGSEA. The CDR3 runs to 15 residues. The CDR3 protein is CSVEGRLALWNEQFF.

This chain links TRBV29-1 with TRBJ2-5; lacking DNA, the TRBD1 call made by TCRdb goes unchecked. The CDR3 spans 15 residues. Germline V gene lookup returns CDR1 SQVTM and CDR2 ANQGSEA. The CDR3 region is CSVEDPRTQEETQYF. The full variable domain, completed using reference TRBV29-1 and TRBJ2-5, is SAVISQKPSRDICQRGTSLTIQCQVDSQVTMMFWYRQQPGQSLTLIATANQGSEATYESGFVIDKFPISRPNLTFSTLTVSNMSPEDSSIYLCSVEDPRTQEETQYFGPGTRLLVL.

This chain joins TRBV20-1 and TRBJ2-5; no DNA is available, so the TRBD1 call from TCRdb remains unchecked. Germline V gene lookup returns CDR1 DFQATT and CDR2 SNEGSKA (reference sequence). The CDR3 is made up of 14 amino acids. CDR3 in amino acids: CSARGQGAQETQYF.

The chain recombines TRBV25-1 with TRBJ2-1. CDR1 and CDR2 from the germline V gene are MGHDK and SYGVNS. The CDR3 is 13 amino acids. The CDR3 sequence is CASQRELSNEQFF. The variable domain in full, completed from reference TRBV25-1 and TRBJ2-1, reads EADIYQTPRYLVIGTGKKITLECSQTMGHDKMYWYQQDPGMELHLIHYSYGVNSTEKGDLSSESTVSRIRTEHFPLTLESARPSHTSQYLCASQRELSNEQFFGPGTRLTVL.